This TCR beta chain was documented in a study of identifying expanded T cells in peripheral blood. In regard to this clone: Its cognate antigen is unknown.

Collection occurred without any documented infections or immune events in donors. The assay was immunoSEQ multiplex PCR, and TCRdb's table has in-frame clones only and misses some. This sample has about 47,000 clones, with around 82% found just once. General study results and limits: Clone count variance between roughly 2-week samples rose with total template count.

The TCR originated in a person aged 18-69 years in good health. Sequenced: blood.

The CDR3 sequence is CASSDGRANTEAFF. The CDR3 DNA sequence: TGTGCCAGCAGTGATGGCAGGGCGAACACTGAAGCTTTCTTT. The chain couples TRBV6-1 to TRBJ1-1, with a tentative D call TRBD1 (5 bases). The CDR3 has 14 amino acids. In germline, CDR1 is MNHNS, CDR2 SASEGT. V was cut by 3 bases and J by 1 base, with 9 bases left in between.